Described below is a single T cell receptor (beta chain) sequence and its context. These data come from a study of cytomegalovirus exposure and HLA in healthy donors. This CDR3 spans 14 amino acids. Germline assignment: CDR1 MNHNS and CDR2 SASEGT. V lost 1 base and J lost 8, with 11 bases in between. The PCR had 60 Vbeta and 13 Jbeta primers. Only in-frame clones appear in the TCRdb table, and some are missing; sequencing was by immunoSEQ multiplex PCR. Across 110,000 to 150,000 clones, the top ten clones capture less than 3% of the sample. The clonotype was recovered from a man aged 40-55 years in good health and CMV-seronegative. The chain combines TRBV6-1 with TRBJ1-4; D gene ambiguous. The sample comprised PBMCs. CDR3: CASSEGLPGEKLFF. The DNA of the CDR3 is TGTGCCAGCAGTGAAGGACTCCCCGGGGAAAAACTGTTTTTT.